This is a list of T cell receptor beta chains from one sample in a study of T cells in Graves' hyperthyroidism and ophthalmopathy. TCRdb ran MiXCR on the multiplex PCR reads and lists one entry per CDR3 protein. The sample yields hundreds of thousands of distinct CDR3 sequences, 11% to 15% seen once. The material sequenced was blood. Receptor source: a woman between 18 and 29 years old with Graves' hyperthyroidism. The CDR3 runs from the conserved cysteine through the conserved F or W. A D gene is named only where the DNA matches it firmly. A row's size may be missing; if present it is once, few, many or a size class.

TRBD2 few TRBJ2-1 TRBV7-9 CASSLAGGVNEQFF TGTGCCAGCAGCCTAGCGGGAGGTGTCAATGAGCAGTTCTTC
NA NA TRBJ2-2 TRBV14 CASSQGVGGHLLNTGELFF TGTGCCAGCAGCCAGGGGGTCGGCGGGCACCTATTGAACACCGGGGAGCTGTTTTTT
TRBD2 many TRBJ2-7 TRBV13 CASSLGLANDEQYF TGTGCCAGCAGCTTGGGACTAGCGAACGACGAGCAGTACTTC
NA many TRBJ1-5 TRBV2 CASSVGALSNQPQHF TGTGCCAGCAGTGTGGGGGCCCTGAGCAATCAGCCCCAGCATTTT
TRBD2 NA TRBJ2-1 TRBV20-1 CSASGLAEPNNEQFF TGCAGTGCTTCGGGACTAGCGGAGCCAAACAATGAGCAGTTCTTC
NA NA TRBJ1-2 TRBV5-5 CASSYEEAAGYGYTF TGTGCCAGCAGCTATGAAGAAGCCGCCGGCTATGGCTACACCTTC
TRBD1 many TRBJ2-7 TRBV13 CASSHWTGNNAYEQYF TGTGCCAGCAGTCATTGGACAGGGAACAACGCCTACGAGCAGTACTTC
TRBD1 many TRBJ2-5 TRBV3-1 CASSPRQGTQETQYF TGTGCCAGCAGCCCGAGACAGGGTACCCAAGAGACCCAGTACTTC
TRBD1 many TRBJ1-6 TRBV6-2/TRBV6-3 CASSVRDRGLSPLHF TGTGCCAGCAGTGTCCGGGACAGGGGGCTTTCACCCCTCCACTTT
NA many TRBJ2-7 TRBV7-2 CASTLTPGSPSYEQYF TGTGCCAGCACCTTAACCCCGGGGTCCCCCTCCTACGAGCAGTACTTC
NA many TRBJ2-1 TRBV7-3 CASSPLPLNEQFF TGTGCCAGCAGCCCTTTGCCCCTCAATGAGCAGTTCTTC
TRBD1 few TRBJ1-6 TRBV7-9 CASSGGQGAFSSLHF TGTGCCAGCAGCGGTGGACAGGGGGCTTTCAGTTCCCTCCACTTT
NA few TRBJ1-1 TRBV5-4 CASTSIMNTEAFF TGTGCCAGCACGTCGATCATGAACACTGAAGCTTTCTTT
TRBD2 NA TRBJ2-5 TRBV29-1 CSVGFSGTLQETQYF TGCAGCGTGGGATTTAGCGGGACCCTCCAAGAGACCCAGTACTTC
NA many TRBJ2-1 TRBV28 CALMGLSNEQFF TGTGCCCTAATGGGGTTGTCCAATGAGCAGTTCTTC
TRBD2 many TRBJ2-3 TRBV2 CASRGLANIRITDTQYF TGTGCCAGCAGAGGACTAGCCAATATAAGGATCACAGATACGCAGTATTTT
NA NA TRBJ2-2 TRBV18 CASSPRSQTNTGELFF TGTGCCAGCTCACCACGTAGTCAGACGAACACCGGGGAGCTGTTTTTT
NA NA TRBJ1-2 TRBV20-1 CSASPRYSGDYGYTF TGCAGTGCTAGCCCCCGCTACTCGGGGGACTATGGCTACACCTTC
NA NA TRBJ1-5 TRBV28 CASSPRPPLVTPQHF TGTGCCAGCAGTCCGCGACCCCCCCTGGTGACGCCCCAGCATTTT
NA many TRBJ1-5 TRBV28 CASRYPGVRPQHF TGTGCCAGCAGATACCCAGGGGTTCGGCCCCAGCATTTT
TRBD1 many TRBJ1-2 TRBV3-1 CASSSYQGAGYGYTF TGTGCCAGCAGCAGTTACCAGGGGGCTGGCTATGGCTACACCTTC
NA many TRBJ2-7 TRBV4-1 CASSQEGDEQYF TGCGCCAGCAGCCAAGAAGGGGACGAGCAGTACTTC
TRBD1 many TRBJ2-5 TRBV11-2 CASSLGQGAYF TGTGCCAGCAGCTTGGGACAGGGAGCCTACTTC
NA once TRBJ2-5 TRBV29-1 CSVAEGTDRQETQYF TGCAGCGTTGCTGAGGGAACAGACAGACAAGAGACCCAGTACTTC
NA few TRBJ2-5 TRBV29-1 CSVEMRETQYF TGCAGCGTTGAGATGCGGGAGACCCAGTACTTC
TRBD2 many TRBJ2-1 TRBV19 CASSTRLAGRHNEQFF TGTGCCAGTAGTACAAGACTAGCGGGAAGACACAATGAGCAGTTCTTC
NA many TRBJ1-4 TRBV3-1 CASSLGRPGKLFF TGTGCCAGCAGCCTAGGCCGCCCCGGAAAACTGTTTTTT
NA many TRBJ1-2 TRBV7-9 CASSLAAGESYGYTF TGTGCCAGCAGCTTAGCGGCGGGAGAGAGCTATGGCTACACCTTC
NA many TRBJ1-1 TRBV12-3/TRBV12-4 CTSSLGTTTFF TGTACCAGCAGTTTAGGGACCACGACTTTCTTT
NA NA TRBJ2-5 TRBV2 CASTQTTLGTRETQYF TGTGCCAGCACCCAGACCACACTAGGGACAAGAGAGACCCAGTACTTC
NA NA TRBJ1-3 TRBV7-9 CASRDTRVSGNTIYF TGTGCCAGCAGAGATACGAGGGTCTCTGGAAACACCATATATTTT
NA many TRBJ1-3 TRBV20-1 CSARAPRGGNTIYF TGCAGTGCTAGAGCCCCTCGGGGCGGAAACACCATATATTTT
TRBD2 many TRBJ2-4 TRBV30 CAWTGLAGGSKNIQYF TGTGCCTGGACCGGACTAGCGGGAGGTAGCAAAAACATTCAGTACTTC
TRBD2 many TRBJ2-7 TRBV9 CASSALGLAGTDEQYF TGTGCCAGCAGCGCGCTCGGACTAGCAGGTACAGACGAGCAGTACTTC
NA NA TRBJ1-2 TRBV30 CAWTNWGGEDYGYTF TGTGCCTGGACTAACTGGGGGGGGGAGGACTATGGCTACACCTTC
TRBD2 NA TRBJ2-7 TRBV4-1 CASSQDRGLELSQYF TGCGCCAGCAGCCAAGATAGAGGACTAGAATTGTCGCAGTACTTC
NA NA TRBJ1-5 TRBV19 CASSMIKGRGDQPQHF TGTGCCAGTAGTATGATTAAAGGGAGGGGGGATCAGCCCCAGCATTTT
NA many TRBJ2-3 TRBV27 CASSRTVSTDTQYF TGTGCCAGCAGTCGAACAGTTAGCACAGATACGCAGTATTTT
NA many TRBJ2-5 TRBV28 CASSTSSISQETQYF TGTGCCAGCAGCACTAGCTCAATAAGCCAAGAGACCCAGTACTTC
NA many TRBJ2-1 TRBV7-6 CASSALWAGTYNEQFF TGTGCCAGCAGCGCCCTCTGGGCGGGCACCTACAATGAGCAGTTCTTC